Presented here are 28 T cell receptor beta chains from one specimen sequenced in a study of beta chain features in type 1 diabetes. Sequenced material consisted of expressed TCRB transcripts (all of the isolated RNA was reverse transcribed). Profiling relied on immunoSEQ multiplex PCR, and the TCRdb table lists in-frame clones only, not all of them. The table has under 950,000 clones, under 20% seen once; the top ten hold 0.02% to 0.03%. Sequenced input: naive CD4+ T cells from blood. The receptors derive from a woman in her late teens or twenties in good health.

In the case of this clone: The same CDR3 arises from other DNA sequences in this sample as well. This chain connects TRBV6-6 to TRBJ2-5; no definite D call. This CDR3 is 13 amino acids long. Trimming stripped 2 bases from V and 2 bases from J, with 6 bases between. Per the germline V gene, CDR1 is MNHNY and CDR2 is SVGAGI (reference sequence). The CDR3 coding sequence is TGTGCCAGCAGTTACGGGCAGCAAGAGACCCAGTACTTC. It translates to CASSYGQQETQYF.

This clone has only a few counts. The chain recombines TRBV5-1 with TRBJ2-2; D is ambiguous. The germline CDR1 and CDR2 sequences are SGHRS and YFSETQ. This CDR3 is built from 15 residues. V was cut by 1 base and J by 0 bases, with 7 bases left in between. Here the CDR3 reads CASSLYLTNTGELFF. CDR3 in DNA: TGCGCCAGCAGCTTGTACCTGACGAACACCGGGGAGCTGTTTTTT.

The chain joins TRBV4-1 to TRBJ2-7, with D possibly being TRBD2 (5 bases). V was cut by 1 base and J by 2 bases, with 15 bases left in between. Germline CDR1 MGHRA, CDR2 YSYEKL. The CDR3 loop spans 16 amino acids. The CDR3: CASSQGLTRGTYEQYF. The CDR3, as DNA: TGCGCCAGCAGCCAAGGGTTGACCCGAGGGACCTACGAGCAGTACTTC.

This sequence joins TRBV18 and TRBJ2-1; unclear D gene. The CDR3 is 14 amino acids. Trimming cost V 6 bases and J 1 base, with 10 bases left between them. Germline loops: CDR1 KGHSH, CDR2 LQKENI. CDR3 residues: CASSQVVSYNEQFF. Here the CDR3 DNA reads TGTGCCAGCTCCCAGGTAGTTTCCTACAATGAGCAGTTCTTC.

The CDR3 spells CASQDRENQPQHF. The CDR3, as DNA: TGTGCTTCACAGGACAGGGAAAATCAGCCCCAGCATTTT. V gene TRBV7-9 combines with J gene TRBJ1-5, with TRBD1 matching over 8 bases. The germline gives CDR1 SEHNR, CDR2 FQNEAQ (reference sequence). The CDR3 totals 13 residues.

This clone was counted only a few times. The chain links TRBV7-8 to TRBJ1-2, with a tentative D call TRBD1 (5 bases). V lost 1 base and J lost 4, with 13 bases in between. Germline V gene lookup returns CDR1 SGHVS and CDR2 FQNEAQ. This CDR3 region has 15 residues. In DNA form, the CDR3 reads TGTGCCAGCAGCTTAGGGAGACAGTCCCTCTATGGCTACACCTTC. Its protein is CASSLGRQSLYGYTF.

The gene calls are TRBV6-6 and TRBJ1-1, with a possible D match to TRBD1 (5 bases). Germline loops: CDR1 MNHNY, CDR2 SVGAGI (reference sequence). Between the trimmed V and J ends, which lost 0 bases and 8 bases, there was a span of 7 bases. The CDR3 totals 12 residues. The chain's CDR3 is CASSYSNREAFF. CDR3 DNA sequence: TGTGCCAGCAGTTACTCTAACAGGGAAGCTTTCTTT.

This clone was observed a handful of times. The CDR3 region has the DNA TGTGCCAGCTCACCTAGATCCCAGGCGGGAGAGACCCAGTACTTC. Its protein product is CASSPRSQAGETQYF. This chain joins TRBV18 and TRBJ2-5; D might be TRBD2 (5 bases). The CDR3 is 15 amino acids. CDR1 and CDR2 from the germline V gene are KGHSH and LQKENI. Trimming shortened V by 3 bases and J by 4 bases, and 15 bases separated the two germline ends.

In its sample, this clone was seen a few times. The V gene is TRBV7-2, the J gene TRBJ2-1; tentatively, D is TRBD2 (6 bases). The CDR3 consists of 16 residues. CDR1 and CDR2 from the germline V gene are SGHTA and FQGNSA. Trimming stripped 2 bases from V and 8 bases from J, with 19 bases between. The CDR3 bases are TGTGCCAGCAGCTTAACTGGAGGGTCGCCCGGGTATGAGCAGTTCTTC. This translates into CASSLTGGSPGYEQFF.

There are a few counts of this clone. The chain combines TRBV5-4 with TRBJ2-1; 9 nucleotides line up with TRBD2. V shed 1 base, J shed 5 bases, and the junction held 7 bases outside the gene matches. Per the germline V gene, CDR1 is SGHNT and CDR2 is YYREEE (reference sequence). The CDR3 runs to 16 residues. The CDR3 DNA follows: TGTGCCAGCAGCTTGCAAGCGGGAGGCCGTCACAATGAGCAGTTCTTC. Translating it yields CASSLQAGGRHNEQFF.

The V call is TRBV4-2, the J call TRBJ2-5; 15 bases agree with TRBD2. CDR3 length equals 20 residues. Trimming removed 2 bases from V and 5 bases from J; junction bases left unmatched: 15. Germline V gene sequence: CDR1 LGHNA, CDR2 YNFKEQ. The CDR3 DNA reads TGTGCCAGCAGCCAATTCGGGACTAGCGGGGGGATCGGGGCCGCGGAGACCCAGTACTTC. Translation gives CASSQFGTSGGIGAAETQYF.

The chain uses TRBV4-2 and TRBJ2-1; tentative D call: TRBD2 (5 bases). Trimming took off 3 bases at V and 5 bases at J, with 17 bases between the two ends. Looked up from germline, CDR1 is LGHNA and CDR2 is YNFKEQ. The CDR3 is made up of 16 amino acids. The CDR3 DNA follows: TGTGCCAGCAGCCAGTTTACTAGTGGCCTTAACAATGAGCAGTTCTTC. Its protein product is CASSQFTSGLNNEQFF.

CDR3 sequence: CASSQIRTSGIYNEQFF. CDR3 bases: TGCGCCAGCAGCCAAATAAGGACTAGCGGAATATACAATGAGCAGTTCTTC. This chain joins TRBV4-3 and TRBJ2-1; 10 positions agree with TRBD2. The CDR3 has 17 amino acids. The germline CDR1 and CDR2 sequences are LGHNA and YSLEER. J was trimmed by 4 bases and V by 2 bases; bases with no gene match: 8.

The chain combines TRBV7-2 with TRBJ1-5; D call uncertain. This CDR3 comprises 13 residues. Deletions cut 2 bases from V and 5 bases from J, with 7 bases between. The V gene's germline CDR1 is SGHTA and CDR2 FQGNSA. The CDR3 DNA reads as TGTGCCAGCAGCTTACTTGCGGATCAGCCCCAGCATTTT. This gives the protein CASSLLADQPQHF.

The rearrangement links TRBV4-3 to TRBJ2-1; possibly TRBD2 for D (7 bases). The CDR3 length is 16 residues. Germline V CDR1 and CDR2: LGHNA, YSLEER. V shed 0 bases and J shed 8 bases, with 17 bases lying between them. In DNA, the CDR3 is TGCGCCAGCAGCCAAGACCCCCGGGGGGCGGAGGATGAGCAGTTCTTC. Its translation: CASSQDPRGAEDEQFF.

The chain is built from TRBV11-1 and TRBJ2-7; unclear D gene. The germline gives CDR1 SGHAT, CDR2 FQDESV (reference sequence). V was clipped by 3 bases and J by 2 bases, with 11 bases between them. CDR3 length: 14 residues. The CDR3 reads CASSLAHSPYEQYF. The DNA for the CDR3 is TGTGCCAGCAGCTTGGCCCATTCCCCCTACGAGCAGTACTTC.

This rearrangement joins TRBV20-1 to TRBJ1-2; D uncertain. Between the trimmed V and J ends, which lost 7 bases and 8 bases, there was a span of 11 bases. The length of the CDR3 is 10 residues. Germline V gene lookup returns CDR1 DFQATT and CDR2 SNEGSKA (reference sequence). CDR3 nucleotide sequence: TGCAGTGGAGGCGATACCGGCTACACCTTC. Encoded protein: CSGGDTGYTF.

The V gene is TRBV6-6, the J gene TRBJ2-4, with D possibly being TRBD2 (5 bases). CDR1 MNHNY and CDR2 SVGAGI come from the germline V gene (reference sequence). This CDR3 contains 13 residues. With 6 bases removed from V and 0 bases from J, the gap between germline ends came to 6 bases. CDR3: CASRGRAKNIQYF. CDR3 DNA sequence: TGTGCCAGCAGGGGGAGAGCCAAAAACATTCAGTACTTC.

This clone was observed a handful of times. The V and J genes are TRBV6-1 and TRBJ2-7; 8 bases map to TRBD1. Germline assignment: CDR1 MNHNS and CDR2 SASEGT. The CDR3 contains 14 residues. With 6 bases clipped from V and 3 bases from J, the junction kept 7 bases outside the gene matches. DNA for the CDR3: TGTGCCAGCAGCCGACAGGGGTCTTACTACGAGCAGTACTTC. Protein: CASSRQGSYYEQYF.

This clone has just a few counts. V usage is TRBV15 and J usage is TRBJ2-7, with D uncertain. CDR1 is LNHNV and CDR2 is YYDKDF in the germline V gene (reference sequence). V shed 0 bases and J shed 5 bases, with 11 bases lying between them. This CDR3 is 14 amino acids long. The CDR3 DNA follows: TGTGCCACCAGCAGAGATTCCCCCCGGCACGAGCAGTACTTC. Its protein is CATSRDSPRHEQYF. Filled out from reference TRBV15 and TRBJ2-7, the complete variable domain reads DAMVIQNPRYQVTQFGKPVTLSCSQTLNHNVMYWYQQKSSQAPKLLFHYYDKDFNNEADTPDNFQSRRPNTSFCFLDIRSPGLGDTAMYLCATSRDSPRHEQYFGPGTRLTVT.

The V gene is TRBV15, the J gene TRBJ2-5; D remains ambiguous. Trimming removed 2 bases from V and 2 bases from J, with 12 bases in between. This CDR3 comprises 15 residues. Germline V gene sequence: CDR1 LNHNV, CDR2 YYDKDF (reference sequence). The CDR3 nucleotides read TGTGCCACCAGCAGAAACTACGGGCCACAAGAGACCCAGTACTTC. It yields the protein CATSRNYGPQETQYF.

CDR3 nucleotides: TGTGCCAGCAGCCCCGGCTCGGGCAGGGGAGAGACCCAGTACTTC. Its protein product is CASSPGSGRGETQYF. The V call is TRBV7-9, the J call TRBJ2-5, with a weak D call TRBD1 (6 bases). The V gene lost 5 bases and the J gene lost 4 bases, with 17 bases spanning the gap. Germline assignment: CDR1 SEHNR and CDR2 FQNEAQ (reference sequence). The CDR3 sequence is 15 residues long. Full variable domain (rest looked up from reference TRBV7-9 and TRBJ2-5): DTGVSQNPRHKITKRGQNVTFRCDPISEHNRLYWYRQTLGQGPEFLTYFQNEAQLEKSRLLSDRFSAERPKGSFSTLEIQRTEQGDSAMYLCASSPGSGRGETQYFGPGTRLLVL.

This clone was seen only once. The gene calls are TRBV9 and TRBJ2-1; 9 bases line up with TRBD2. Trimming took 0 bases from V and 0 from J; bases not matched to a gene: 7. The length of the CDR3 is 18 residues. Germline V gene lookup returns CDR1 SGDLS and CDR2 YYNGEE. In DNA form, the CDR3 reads TGTGCCAGCAGCGTAGAGGGTAGCGGGGGAAGCTCCTACAATGAGCAGTTCTTC. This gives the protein CASSVEGSGGSSYNEQFF.

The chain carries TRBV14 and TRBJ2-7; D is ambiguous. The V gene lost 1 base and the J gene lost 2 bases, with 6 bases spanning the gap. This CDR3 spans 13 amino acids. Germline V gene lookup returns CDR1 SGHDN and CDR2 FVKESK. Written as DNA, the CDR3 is TGTGCCAGCAGCCAAGGGTCCCCCTACGAGCAGTACTTC. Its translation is CASSQGSPYEQYF.

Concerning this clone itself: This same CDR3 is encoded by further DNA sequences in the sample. Written as DNA, the CDR3 is TGTGCCAGCAGTCCGGGACCAAACACCGGGGAGCTGTTTTTT. Its protein is CASSPGPNTGELFF. The chain has TRBV6-5 and TRBJ2-2, with D perhaps given as TRBD1 or TRBD2 (5 bases each). The CDR3 consists of 14 residues. CDR1 is MNHEY and CDR2 is SVGAGI in the germline V gene. V lost 5 bases to trimming and J lost 2 bases, with 9 bases between them.

The CDR3 sequence is CATRTSGIYEQFF. CDR3 nucleotide sequence: TGTGCCACCAGGACTAGCGGGATCTATGAGCAGTTCTTC. The V and J genes are TRBV28 and TRBJ2-1; 12 bases align to TRBD2. The CDR3 consists of 13 residues. The trim removed 10 bases at V and 8 bases at J, leaving 6 bases unmatched. CDR1 MDHEN and CDR2 SYDVKM come from the germline V gene. Full variable domain (outside the CDR3, taken from reference TRBV28 and TRBJ2-1): DVKVTQSSRYLVKRTGEKVFLECVQDMDHENMFWYRQDPGLGLRLIYFSYDVKMKEKGDIPEGYSVSREKKERFSLILESASTNQTSMYLCATRTSGIYEQFFGPGTRLTVL.

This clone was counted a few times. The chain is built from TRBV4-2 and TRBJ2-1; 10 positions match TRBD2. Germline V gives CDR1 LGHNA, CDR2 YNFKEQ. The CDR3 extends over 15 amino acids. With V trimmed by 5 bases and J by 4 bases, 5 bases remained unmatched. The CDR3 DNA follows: TGTGCCAGCAGCTCCGGGACTAGCGATTACAATGAGCAGTTCTTC. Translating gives CASSSGTSDYNEQFF.

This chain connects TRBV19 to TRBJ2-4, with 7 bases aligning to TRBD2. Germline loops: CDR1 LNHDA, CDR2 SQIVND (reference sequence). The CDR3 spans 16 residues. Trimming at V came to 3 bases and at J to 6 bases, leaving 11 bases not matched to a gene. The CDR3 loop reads CASSMRWRENGNIQYF. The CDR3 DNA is TGTGCCAGTAGTATGCGTTGGCGGGAGAATGGAAACATTCAGTACTTC.